A single TCR beta chain is shown here with its context. Its antigen is not known. These data are taken from a study of cytomegalovirus exposure and HLA in healthy donors. The wider study: Falling in the Caucasian-associated ancestry cluster were about four fifths of around 370 genotyped donors.

The PCR ran on 60 Vbeta and 13 Jbeta primers. The method was immunoSEQ multiplex PCR; TCRdb's version includes in-frame clones alone and lacks a portion of them. The repertoire includes approximately 140,000 clones, roughly 75% of them detected once, and about 3.5% sits in the top ten. General study findings and limits: The authors confirmed in vitro that a few CMV-associated chains were specific for CMV antigens. The Asian-associated ancestry cluster reportedly had fewer N-insertions than the approximately 700-donor mean in a later analysis.

Per the germline V gene, CDR1 is SGHDT and CDR2 is YYEEEE. The CDR3 length is 14 residues. V was trimmed by 2 bases and J by 0 bases, leaving 7 bases between them. Sequenced sample: PBMCs. The receptor was isolated from a man aged 35-49 years in good health and CMV-seronegative. V usage is TRBV5-6 and J usage is TRBJ2-3; D gene unclear. The CDR3 coding sequence is TGTGCCAGCAGCTTCGGTTCCAGCACAGATACGCAGTATTTT. Its protein product is CASSFGSSTDTQYF.